This TCR beta chain was documented in a study of shared clonotypes between healthy human individuals. General study findings and limits: At large depth, rarefaction still showed sorted-subset sequencing to be incomplete. Clonotypes that were shared across a few donors made up around 5% of naive CD4 clonotypes.

Each subset's genomic DNA was split evenly across several immunoSEQ plates. Produced via immunoSEQ multiplex PCR; TCRdb's table is partial and in-frame only. The data show around 510,000 clones, with roughly 95% seen just once and around 0.067% held by the top ten. For this clone: Its target is not known.

Germline assignment: CDR1 SGHDT and CDR2 YYEEEE. With V trimmed by 2 bases and J by 3 bases, 13 bases remained unmatched. The CDR3 extends over 17 amino acids. Sequenced material: naive CD4+ T cells sorted from blood. This sample's subset: CD45RA+ positively selected. This clonotype was obtained from a woman aged 25 to 39 in good health. The chain uses TRBV5-6 and TRBJ2-7; 8 bases are a match to TRBD2. The CDR3 protein is CASSFPFAGGPLYEQYF. The CDR3 bases are TGTGCCAGCAGCTTCCCCTTTGCGGGAGGCCCCCTCTACGAGCAGTACTTC.